This record looks at one T cell receptor beta chain sequence and its context. What it recognizes is unknown. The sample originates from a study of T cell repertoires in cytomegalovirus infection. General observations from the study: The ex vivo response was dominated by HLA-C-restricted CMV-specific TCR beta clonotypes. The cumulative frequency of public TCR beta families identified carriers of CMV plus the relevant HLA.

V lost 9 bases to trimming and J lost 2 bases, with 20 bases between them. The CDR3 loop spans 17 amino acids. TCRdb reprocessed the reads via MiXCR and lists one record per CDR3 protein. The profile shows fewer than 550,000 distinct CDR3 sequences, 25% to 40% of them singletons. This TCR was sampled from a human donor in good health (CMV status not recorded). Some clones in this sample may be carry-over from other donors' samples. The V gene is TRBV12-3 or TRBV12-4, the J gene TRBJ2-6; either TRBD1 or TRBD2 may supply D (5 bases each). Source material: PBMCs. In nucleotides, the CDR3 is TGTGCCAGAATCGTGGGGCCCGGGGCGGCTGGGGCCAACGTCCTGACTTTC. Translation: CARIVGPGAAGANVLTF.